A selection of T cell receptor beta chains follows, all from one sample in a study of T-cell memory formation after mild COVID-19. One entry per CDR3 protein results from TCRdb running MiXCR on the 5' RACE reads. Of just over 350,000 distinct CDR3 sequences detected, roughly 14% appear once; the ten largest clones hold roughly 22%. The source material was PBMCs or a T cell subset sorted from them (not recorded which). The receptors come from a man aged 18 to 35 who had mild COVID-19 (a few samples of this study predate the infection). Cell type and time point are not known. The CDR3 runs from the conserved cysteine through the conserved F or W. D genes are given only for firm matches. Some rows have no size entry. The others give once, few or many, or a class for an expanded clone.

cdr3_length	d_call	clone_size	v_call	j_call	cdr3_aa	cdr3_nt
14	.	.	TRBV14	TRBJ2-3	CASSQVLRTDTQYF	TGTGCCAGCAGCCAAGTCCTTCGCACAGATACGCAGTATTTT
12	.	many	TRBV29-1	TRBJ2-1	CSVDRGVNEQFF	TGCAGCGTTGACAGGGGGGTCAATGAGCAGTTCTTC
14	TRBD1	.	TRBV12-3/TRBV12-4	TRBJ2-5	CASTLGQQQETQYF	TGTGCCAGCACTCTGGGACAGCAACAAGAGACCCAGTACTTC
15	.	.	TRBV3-2	TRBJ2-5	CASSQGWSSEETQYF	TGTGCCAGCAGCCAAGGTTGGTCTAGCGAGGAGACCCAGTACTTC
14	.	few	TRBV5-6	TRBJ1-5	CASSPGDGNQPQHF	TGTGCCAGCAGCCCCGGGGACGGCAATCAGCCCCAGCATTTT
14	TRBD1	few	TRBV20-1	TRBJ1-6	CSASGTGNNSPLHF	TGCAGTGCTAGCGGGACAGGGAATAATTCACCCCTCCACTTT
16	.	.	TRBV6-2/TRBV6-3	TRBJ1-1	CATELGGSGRNTEAFF	TGTGCCACCGAATTGGGTGGATCGGGCCGCAACACTGAAGCTTTCTTT
11	.	many	TRBV7-9	TRBJ1-1	CASSSTGEAFF	TGTGCCAGCAGCTCAACGGGCGAAGCTTTCTTT
14	.	.	TRBV20-1	TRBJ1-1	CSATGGGWNTEAFF	TGCAGTGCCACAGGCGGAGGTTGGAACACTGAAGCTTTCTTT
15	.	few	TRBV5-1	TRBJ2-2	CASSLVVTQDGELFF	TGCGCCAGCAGCTTGGTAGTGACCCAGGACGGGGAGCTGTTTTTT
15	.	.	TRBV9	TRBJ2-1	CASSVAESSYNEQFF	TGTGCCAGCAGCGTGGCAGAAAGCTCCTACAATGAGCAGTTCTTC
14	TRBD2	.	TRBV18	TRBJ2-7	CASSPHAGGDEQYF	TGTGCCAGCTCACCTCACGCGGGGGGCGACGAGCAGTACTTC
15	.	few	TRBV27	TRBJ2-5	CASSLLQGPSETQYF	TGTGCCAGCAGTCTATTACAGGGACCGTCGGAGACCCAGTACTTC
13	TRBD2	.	TRBV27	TRBJ2-1	CASRLAGGYEQFF	TGTGCCAGCCGACTAGCGGGTGGGTATGAGCAGTTCTTC
15	.	.	TRBV4-1	TRBJ2-2	CASSPRAALSGELFF	TGCGCCAGCAGCCCCCGGGCCGCCCTTTCCGGGGAGCTGTTTTTT
13	.	many	TRBV7-2	TRBJ2-3	CASSLASLDTQYF	TGTGCCAGCAGCTTAGCTAGCTTAGATACGCAGTATTTT
14	TRBD1	.	TRBV20-1	TRBJ2-7	CSARMDRGNDEQYF	TGCAGTGCTAGGATGGACAGGGGGAATGACGAGCAGTACTTC
14	TRBD1	few	TRBV4-1	TRBJ1-2	CASSQVTGQYGYTF	TGCGCCAGCAGCCAAGTGACGGGACAGTATGGCTACACCTTC
14	.	.	TRBV2	TRBJ1-4	CASSGYATNEKLFF	TGTGCCAGCAGCGGGTACGCAACTAATGAAAAACTGTTTTTT
17	TRBD2	.	TRBV4-3	TRBJ2-1	CASSQDTSGAIYNEQFF	TGCGCCAGCAGCCAAGATACTAGCGGGGCTATCTACAATGAGCAGTTCTTC
15	TRBD2	.	TRBV5-1	TRBJ2-3	CASSLPVQRGDTQYF	TGCGCCAGCAGCTTGCCGGTCCAGCGGGGGGATACGCAGTATTTT
16	.	few	TRBV2	TRBJ1-6	CASSDWMRQRDSPLHF	TGTGCCAGCAGTGATTGGATGAGACAGCGAGATTCACCCCTCCACTTT
13	TRBD1	many	TRBV6-5	TRBJ2-5	CASSPRGTETQYF	TGTGCCAGCAGCCCCAGGGGGACGGAGACCCAGTACTTC
12	.	.	TRBV11-2	TRBJ2-3	CASGGTTDTQYF	TGTGCCAGCGGGGGAACCACAGATACGCAGTATTTT
12	TRBD2	.	TRBV24-1	TRBJ2-5	CAAATSEETQYF	TGTGCCGCCGCAACTAGCGAAGAGACCCAGTACTTC
15	TRBD2	few	TRBV7-2	TRBJ2-1	CASRPRLAGGLEQFF	TGTGCCAGCAGACCCAGACTAGCGGGGGGGCTTGAGCAGTTCTTC
15	.	.	TRBV6-1	TRBJ1-2	CASSEELGPTYGYTF	TGTGCCAGCAGTGAAGAGTTGGGTCCGACCTATGGCTACACCTTC
15	.	.	TRBV5-1	TRBJ2-4	CASSLGHPQQNIQYF	TGCGCCAGCAGCTTGGGGCACCCCCAGCAAAACATTCAGTACTTC